A selection of T cell receptor beta chains follows, all from one sample in a study of OX40 agonist ivuxolimab in advanced cancers. Using immunoSEQ multiplex PCR, the repertoire was profiled, and TCRdb retains in-frame clones only, with some absent. Seen here are tens of thousands of clones, roughly 84% observed once, and the top ten hold around 3.8%. The source was CD4+ or CD8+ T cells sorted from blood, collected in a trial of the OX40 agonist ivuxolimab. These receptors all come from an adult with an advanced solid tumor such as melanoma, head and neck, liver or kidney cancer. Each CDR3 is given with its conserved first and last residue. The D gene is left open where the match is weak. Clone size, where shown, is once, few, many, or a class for clones that have expanded.

>.|TRBD2|TRBV10-3|TRBJ2-4
CATSGGREGAKNIQYF
TGTGCCACCTCCGGGGGTCGGGAGGGGGCCAAAAACATTCAGTACTTC
>.|TRBD1|TRBV11-3|TRBJ2-5
CASSLTLQGVKYF
TGTGCCAGCAGCTTAACGCTACAGGGGGTTAAGTACTTC
>.|TRBD2|TRBV7-9|TRBJ2-5
CASSSYGTSGRAGQETQYF
TGTGCCAGCAGCTCATACGGGACTAGCGGGAGGGCTGGGCAAGAGACCCAGTACTTC
>.|.|TRBV4-3|TRBJ2-7
CASSQDRQSYEQYF
TGCGCCAGCAGCCAAGATAGGCAATCTTACGAGCAGTACTTC
>.|.|TRBV19|TRBJ1-5
CASGDIKKPLNQPQHF
TGTGCCAGTGGGGACATAAAAAAGCCCTTAAATCAGCCCCAGCATTTT
>few|TRBD1|TRBV23-1|TRBJ2-5
CASSQCGTGKETQYF
TGCGCCAGCAGTCAATGCGGGACAGGCAAAGAGACCCAGTACTTC
>.|.|TRBV14|TRBJ2-7
CASSQANPYEQYF
TGTGCCAGCAGCCAAGCAAACCCCTACGAGCAGTACTTC
>.|.|TRBV9|TRBJ2-2
CASSVEAMGELFF
TGTGCCAGCAGCGTGGAAGCCATGGGGGAGCTGTTTTTT
>once|.|TRBV10-3|TRBJ2-1
CAISETRDPSQNEQFF
TGTGCCATCAGTGAGACCCGGGACCCCTCTCAGAATGAGCAGTTCTTC
>.|.|TRBV5-1|TRBJ2-3
CASSLAAWRDTQYF
TGCGCCAGCAGCTTGGCGGCCTGGCGGGATACGCAGTATTTT
>.|.|TRBV5-1|TRBJ1-1
CASSLPGANTEAFF
TGCGCCAGCAGCTTGCCAGGGGCGAACACTGAAGCTTTCTTT
>.|TRBD2|TRBV7-9|TRBJ2-1
CASSLRASGGRSEQFF
TGTGCCAGCAGCTTACGTGCTAGCGGGGGACGGAGTGAGCAGTTCTTC
>.|.|TRBV7-9|TRBJ2-5
CASSLAETQYF
TGTGCCAGCAGCTTAGCGGAGACCCAGTACTTC
>.|TRBD2|TRBV18|TRBJ2-7
CASSPRLADSSYEQYF
TGTGCCAGCTCACCAAGACTAGCGGATAGCTCCTACGAGCAGTACTTC
>.|.|TRBV7-2|TRBJ1-5
CASSLGGTLSFQPQHF
TGTGCCAGCAGCTTAGGTGGGACGCTGTCATTTCAGCCCCAGCATTTT
>few|.|TRBV30|TRBJ2-6
CARDGAGANVLTF
TGTGCCCGGGACGGGGCCGGGGCCAACGTCCTGACTTTC
>few|.|TRBV21-1|TRBJ2-7
CASNEIRWATSYEQYF
TGTGCCAGCAATGAGATCCGGTGGGCTACCTCCTACGAGCAGTACTTC
>.|TRBD2|TRBV10-1|TRBJ2-7
CASSGGVGTTAYEQYF
TGCGCCAGCAGTGGGGGGGTCGGGACTACCGCGTACGAGCAGTACTTC
>.|.|TRBV28|TRBJ2-4
CASSGLAKNIQYF
TGTGCCAGCAGCGGCTTAGCCAAAAACATTCAGTACTTC
>.|TRBD1|TRBV9|TRBJ1-3
CASSGTQGAGNTIYF
TGTGCCAGCAGCGGGACTCAGGGGGCTGGAAACACCATATATTTT
>.|.|TRBV2|TRBJ1-5
CASSEGYSNQPQHF
TGTGCCAGCAGTGAAGGTTATAGCAATCAGCCCCAGCATTTT
>.|TRBD2|TRBV9|TRBJ2-1
CASSGASGYSYNEQFF
TGTGCCAGCAGCGGCGCTAGCGGATACTCCTACAATGAGCAGTTCTTC
>.|.|TRBV19|TRBJ2-1
CASGRKSYNEQFF
TGTGCCAGTGGAAGGAAGTCCTACAATGAGCAGTTCTTC
>.|TRBD1|TRBV19|TRBJ1-1
CASSIVNRDRHSEAFF
TGTGCCAGTAGTATAGTTAACCGGGACAGGCATTCTGAAGCTTTCTTT
>.|TRBD2|TRBV7-2|TRBJ2-7
CASSQIAGTSSNEQYF
TGTGCCAGCAGCCAAATTGCCGGGACTAGCTCCAACGAGCAGTACTTC
>.|TRBD1|TRBV19|TRBJ1-4
CASSLAGQGDEKLFF
TGTGCCAGTAGTCTCGCAGGACAGGGTGATGAAAAACTGTTTTTT
>.|.|TRBV28|TRBJ2-4
CASSQGGENIQYF
TGTGCCAGCAGTCAGGGGGGGGAAAACATTCAGTACTTC
>.|TRBD1|TRBV19|TRBJ2-5
CASSIPQGAGETQYF
TGTGCCAGTAGTATTCCGCAGGGGGCCGGGGAGACCCAGTACTTC
>once|.|TRBV7-3|TRBJ1-2
CASSLALSPSGYTF
TGTGCCAGCAGCTTAGCGCTTAGTCCATCTGGCTACACCTTC
>.|.|TRBV5-6|TRBJ1-2
CASSLGVGAPNYGYTF
TGTGCCAGCAGCTTGGGAGTGGGGGCACCTAACTATGGCTACACCTTC
>.|.|TRBV19|TRBJ1-4
CASSIQGSTNEKLFF
TGTGCCAGTAGTATCCAGGGGTCAACTAATGAAAAACTGTTTTTT
>.|.|TRBV11-2|TRBJ2-3
CASSLVGSIPNTDTQYF
TGTGCCAGCAGCTTAGTGGGGTCTATCCCCAACACAGATACGCAGTATTTT
>.|.|TRBV6-6|TRBJ2-2
CASSPDWAENTGELFF
TGTGCCAGCAGCCCCGATTGGGCAGAGAACACCGGGGAGCTGTTTTTT
>.|.|TRBV28|TRBJ2-7
CASSINRDTSPWEQYF
TGTGCCAGCAGCATAAACCGGGACACCTCGCCATGGGAGCAGTACTTC
>few|TRBD2|TRBV6-6|TRBJ2-5
CASGLTSAYQETQYF
TGTGCCAGCGGCCTGACTAGCGCCTACCAAGAGACCCAGTACTTC
>.|.|TRBV5-4|TRBJ1-4
CASRNSWDDNEKLFF
TGTGCCAGCAGGAATAGCTGGGACGATAATGAAAAACTGTTTTTT
>.|TRBD1|TRBV28|TRBJ1-5
CASSLGQISNQPQHF
TGTGCCAGCAGTTTGGGACAGATTAGCAATCAGCCCCAGCATTTT
>.|TRBD1|TRBV6-5|TRBJ2-2
CASSTGEPGELFF
TGTGCCAGCAGCACAGGGGAGCCCGGGGAGCTGTTTTTT
>.|.|TRBV5-4|TRBJ1-2
CASSQETGEGYTF
TGTGCCAGCAGCCAAGAAACAGGAGAGGGCTACACCTTC
>.|.|TRBV11-2|TRBJ2-3
CASSLWLSTDTQYF
TGTGCCAGCAGCTTATGGCTTAGCACAGATACGCAGTATTTT
>.|.|TRBV7-9|TRBJ2-7
CASSLGTYEQYF
TGTGCCAGCAGCTTAGGAACCTACGAGCAGTACTTC
>.|.|TRBV28|TRBJ2-7
CASSRNDEQYF
TGTGCCAGCAGTAGGAACGACGAGCAGTACTTC
>once|TRBD2|TRBV19|TRBJ2-1
CASTATSGRNNEQFF
TGTGCCAGTACCGCGACTAGCGGGAGAAATAATGAGCAGTTCTTC
>.|.|TRBV6-5|TRBJ2-6
CASRSRPAGANVLTF
TGTGCCAGCAGATCCAGGCCAGCAGGGGCCAACGTCCTGACTTTC
>.|.|TRBV14|TRBJ2-5
CASSPNLRVVEQYF
TGTGCCAGCAGCCCCAACCTACGGGTCGTGGAGCAGTACTTC
>once|.|TRBV19|TRBJ2-1
CASSISGPGYNEQFF
TGTGCCAGTAGTATTAGCGGACCCGGGTACAATGAGCAGTTCTTC
>.|.|TRBV7-8|TRBJ1-1
CASSFTGNTEAFF
TGTGCCAGCAGCTTCACTGGGAACACTGAAGCTTTCTTT
>.|.|TRBV21-1|TRBJ2-7
CASSKVRASYEQYF
TGTGCCAGCAGCAAAGTCCGTGCCTCCTACGAGCAGTACTTC
>.|.|TRBV30|TRBJ1-4
CAWNLGAGEEKLFF
TGTGCCTGGAATCTCGGGGCAGGGGAAGAAAAACTGTTTTTT
>.|.|TRBV4-3|TRBJ2-7
CASSQDGGGTYEQYF
TGCGCCAGCAGCCAAGATGGGGGAGGAACCTACGAGCAGTACTTC
>.|.|TRBV7-8|TRBJ1-1
CASSFPGGTGLNTEAFF
TGTGCCAGCAGTTTCCCTGGTGGTACAGGGCTCAACACTGAAGCTTTCTTT
>.|TRBD2|TRBV14|TRBJ2-1
CASSQTLSRLAGDNEQFF
TGTGCCAGCAGCCAAACTTTATCGAGACTAGCGGGAGACAATGAGCAGTTCTTC
>.|.|TRBV4-3|TRBJ2-1
CASSLVESSYNGQFF
TGCGCCAGCAGCCTTGTGGAGAGCTCCTACAATGGGCAGTTCTTC
>.|TRBD2|TRBV7-9|TRBJ2-3
CASSLSGSPDTQYF
TGTGCCAGCAGTCTAAGCGGGAGTCCGGATACGCAGTATTTT
>.|.|TRBV15|TRBJ2-1
CATLEAQDSYNEQFF
TGTGCCACCCTCGAGGCGCAAGACTCCTACAATGAGCAGTTCTTC